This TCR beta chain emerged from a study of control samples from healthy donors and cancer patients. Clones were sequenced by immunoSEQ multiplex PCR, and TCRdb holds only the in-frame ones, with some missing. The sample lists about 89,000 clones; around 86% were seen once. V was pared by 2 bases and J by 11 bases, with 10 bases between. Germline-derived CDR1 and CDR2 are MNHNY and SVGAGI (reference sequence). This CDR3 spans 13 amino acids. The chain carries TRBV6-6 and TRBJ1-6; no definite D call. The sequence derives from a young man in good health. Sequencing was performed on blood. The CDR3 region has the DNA TGTGCCAGCAGTTACCTCGGGGAAACACCCCTCCACTTT. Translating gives CASSYLGETPLHF.